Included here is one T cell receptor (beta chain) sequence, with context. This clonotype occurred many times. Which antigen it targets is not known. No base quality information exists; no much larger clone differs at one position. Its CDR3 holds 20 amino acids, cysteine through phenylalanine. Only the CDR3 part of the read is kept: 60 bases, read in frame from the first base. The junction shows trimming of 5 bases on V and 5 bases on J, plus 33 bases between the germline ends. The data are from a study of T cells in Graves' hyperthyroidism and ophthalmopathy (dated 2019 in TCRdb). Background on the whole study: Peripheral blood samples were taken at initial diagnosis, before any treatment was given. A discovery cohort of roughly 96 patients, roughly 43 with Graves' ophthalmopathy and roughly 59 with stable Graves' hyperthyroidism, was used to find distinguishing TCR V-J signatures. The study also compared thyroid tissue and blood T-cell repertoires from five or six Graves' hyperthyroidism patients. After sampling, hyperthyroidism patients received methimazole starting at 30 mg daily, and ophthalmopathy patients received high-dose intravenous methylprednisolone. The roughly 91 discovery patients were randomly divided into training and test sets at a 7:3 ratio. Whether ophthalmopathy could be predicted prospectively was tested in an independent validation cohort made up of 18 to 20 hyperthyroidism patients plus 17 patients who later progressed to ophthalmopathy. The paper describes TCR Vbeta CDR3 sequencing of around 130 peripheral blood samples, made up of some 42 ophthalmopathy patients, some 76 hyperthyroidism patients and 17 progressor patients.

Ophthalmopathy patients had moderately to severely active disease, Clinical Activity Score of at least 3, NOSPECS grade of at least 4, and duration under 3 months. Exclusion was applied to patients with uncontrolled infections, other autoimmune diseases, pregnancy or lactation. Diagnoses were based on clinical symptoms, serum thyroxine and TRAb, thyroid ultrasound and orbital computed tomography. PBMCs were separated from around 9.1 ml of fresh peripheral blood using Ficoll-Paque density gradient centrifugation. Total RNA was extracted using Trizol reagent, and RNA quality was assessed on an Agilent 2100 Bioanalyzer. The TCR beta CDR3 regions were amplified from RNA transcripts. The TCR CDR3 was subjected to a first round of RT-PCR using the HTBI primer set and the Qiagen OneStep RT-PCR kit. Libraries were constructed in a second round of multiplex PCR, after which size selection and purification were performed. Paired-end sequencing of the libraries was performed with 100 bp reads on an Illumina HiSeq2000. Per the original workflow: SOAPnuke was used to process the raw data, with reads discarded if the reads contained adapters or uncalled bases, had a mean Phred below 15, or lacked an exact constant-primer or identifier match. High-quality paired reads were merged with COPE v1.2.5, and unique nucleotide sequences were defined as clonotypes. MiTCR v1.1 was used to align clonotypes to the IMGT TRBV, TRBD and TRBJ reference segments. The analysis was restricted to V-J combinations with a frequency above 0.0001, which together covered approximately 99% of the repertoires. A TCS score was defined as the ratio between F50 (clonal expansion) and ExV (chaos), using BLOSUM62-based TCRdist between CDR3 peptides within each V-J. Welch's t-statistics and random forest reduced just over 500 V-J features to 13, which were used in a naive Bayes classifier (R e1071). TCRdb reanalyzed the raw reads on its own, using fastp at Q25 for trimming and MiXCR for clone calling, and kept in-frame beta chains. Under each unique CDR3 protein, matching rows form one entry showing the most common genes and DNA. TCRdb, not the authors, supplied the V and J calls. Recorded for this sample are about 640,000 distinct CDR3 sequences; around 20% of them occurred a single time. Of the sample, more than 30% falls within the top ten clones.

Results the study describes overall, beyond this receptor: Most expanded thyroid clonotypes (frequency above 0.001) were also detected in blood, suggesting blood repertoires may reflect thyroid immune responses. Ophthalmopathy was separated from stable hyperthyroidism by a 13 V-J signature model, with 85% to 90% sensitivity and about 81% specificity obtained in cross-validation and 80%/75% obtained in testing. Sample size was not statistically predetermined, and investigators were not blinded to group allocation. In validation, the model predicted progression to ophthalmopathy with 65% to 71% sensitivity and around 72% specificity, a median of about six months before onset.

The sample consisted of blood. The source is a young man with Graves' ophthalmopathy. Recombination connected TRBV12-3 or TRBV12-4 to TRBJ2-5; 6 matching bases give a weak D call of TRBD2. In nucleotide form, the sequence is TGTGCCAGCAGTACATCCCCCCCGGGTTTCAGGACGGAGGGCAGGGAGACCCAGTACTTC. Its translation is CASSTSPPGFRTEGRETQYF.